Ten or more counts support the clone carrying this T cell receptor (beta chain). TCRdb independently ran MiXCR on the 5' RACE reads; one entry per CDR3 protein. The sample carries approximately 690,000 distinct CDR3 sequences, 5.5% to 6.5% recorded once. The CDR3 is 12 amino acids. Trimming took 5 bases from V and 3 from J, leaving 8 bases between them. The record originates from a study of identical twins. This receptor was obtained from a man in his late teens or twenties in good health. The J gene is TRBJ2-7, the V gene TRBV12-3 or TRBV12-4; D gene unclear. The sequencing sample was made of naive T cells sorted from blood. The CDR3 loop is CASSKVGYEQYF. Written as DNA, the CDR3 is TGTGCCAGCAGTAAAGTGGGCTACGAGCAGTACTTC.